This TCR beta chain was sequenced for a study of shared clonotypes between healthy human individuals. Whole-study findings and limits: The study sampled only blood, and tissue repertoires likely differ. Although depth was large, rarefaction showed that sequencing of the sorted subsets was incomplete.

The data were produced by immunoSEQ multiplex PCR, yet TCRdb's version contains in-frame clones alone and is incomplete. Of some 2 million clones listed, less than 95% are singletons. The CDR3 runs to 15 residues. Trimming removed 5 bases from V and 4 bases from J, with 17 bases in between. Germline-derived CDR1 and CDR2 are MDHEN and SYDVKM. As defined, naive CD8 cells were CD45RO-negative and positively selected for CCR7, with terminally differentiated effector memory CD45RA+ cells excluded. To note about this clone: As yet, its antigen is unknown.

The TCR was taken from a man aged 18 to 30 in good health. The sequencing input was naive CD8+ T cells sorted from blood. V usage is TRBV28 and J usage is TRBJ1-2; TRBD1 might be the D (5 bases). The CDR3 DNA follows: TGTGCCAGCAGTGGCGAAGGGGAGCTAGGCTATGGCTACACCTTC. Translation: CASSGEGELGYGYTF.